The 23 T cell receptor beta chains listed next were all sequenced from one sample in a study of blood T cell repertoires in COVID-19. Sequencing used immunoSEQ multiplex PCR; TCRdb keeps in-frame clones, though not all of them. The data hold around 300,000 clones, with 80% to 95% observed a single time. Sequencing was done on a sample of peripheral blood. Receptors originate from a woman in her 30s with COVID-19, enrolled during active disease.

The rearrangement uses TRBV4-1 and TRBJ1-2; D remains ambiguous. Germline V gene sequence: CDR1 MGHRA, CDR2 YSYEKL. Trimming shortened V by 2 bases and J by 4 bases, and 11 bases separated the two germline ends. The CDR3 is made up of 14 amino acids. CDR3 sequence (DNA): TGCGCCAGCAGCCAAACAGAGGGTACCTATGGCTACACCTTC. Encoded protein: CASSQTEGTYGYTF.

The chain couples TRBV2 to TRBJ2-1; 9 positions agree with TRBD2. V was pared by 8 bases and J by 5 bases, with 7 bases of the junction left unmatched. Per germline, CDR1 SNHLY and CDR2 FYNNEI. This CDR3 comprises 14 residues. CDR3 in DNA: TGTGCCAGCGGGCGGGAGGGCCCGAACAATGAGCAGTTCTTC. Amino acid sequence: CASGREGPNNEQFF.

The table lists this clone with a count of one. V is TRBV6-1 and J is TRBJ2-1, with 14 positions matching TRBD2. Trimming cost V 3 bases and J 8 bases; bases outside gene matches: 6. The CDR3 sequence is 16 residues long. Per germline, CDR1 MNHNS and CDR2 SASEGT. CDR3 sequence (DNA): TGTGCCAGCAGTGACCGACTAGCGGGAGGGGGTCATGAGCAGTTCTTC. Its protein product is CASSDRLAGGGHEQFF.

This chain's CDR3 is CASSLGQVNEQFF. CDR3 nucleotide sequence: TGTGCCAGCAGCTTGGGACAGGTCAATGAGCAGTTCTTC. The chain couples TRBV7-8 to TRBJ2-1; 8 bases fit TRBD1. Losses at the gene ends were 3 bases for V and 6 bases for J; bases not matched to a gene: 1. The CDR3 contains 13 residues. CDR1 and CDR2 (germline): SGHVS, FQNEAQ. The full variable domain, with the rest looked up from reference TRBV7-8 and TRBJ2-1, is GAGVSQSPRYKVAKRGQDVALRCDPISGHVSLFWYQQALGQGPEFLTYFQNEAQLDKSGLPSDRFFAERPEGSVSTLKIQRTQQEDSAVYLCASSLGQVNEQFFGPGTRLTVL.

This chain links TRBV28 with TRBJ2-1; D is unclear. CDR3 length: 12 residues. Trimming cost V 1 base and J 7 bases, with 5 bases left between them. From germline, CDR1 is MDHEN and CDR2 SYDVKM. The CDR3 sequence: CASSLSGNEQFF. The CDR3 region has the DNA TGTGCCAGCAGTTTATCGGGTAATGAGCAGTTCTTC.

The chain uses TRBV6-6 and TRBJ2-7, with TRBD2 matching 8 bases. V gave up 0 bases and J gave up 1 base; unmatched junction bases: 2. The CDR3 loop spans 15 amino acids. Germline CDR1 reads MNHNY; CDR2 reads SVGAGI (reference sequence). CDR3 DNA: TGTGCCAGCAGTTACTCGGGCGGGAGGTCCTACGAGCAGTACTTC. As protein: CASSYSGGRSYEQYF.

V and J are TRBV18 and TRBJ1-1, with a tentative D call TRBD1 (5 bases). The CDR3 loop spans 14 amino acids. Trimming pared 1 base from V and 5 bases from J, leaving 11 bases between. Germline V CDR1 and CDR2: KGHSH, LQKENI. As DNA, the CDR3 is TGTGCCAGCTCACCACTCCAGGGTGGTACTGAAGCTTTCTTT. Amino acids: CASSPLQGGTEAFF.

V usage is TRBV11-2 and J usage is TRBJ2-3; 10 nucleotides align to TRBD1. The germline CDR1 and CDR2 sequences are SGHAT and FQNNGV. Unmatched junction bases numbered 8, after V lost 5 bases and J lost 6 bases. This CDR3 comprises 15 residues. The CDR3 loop reads CASSPDRGLSDTQYF. CDR3 nucleotides: TGTGCCAGCAGCCCGGACAGGGGGTTATCTGATACGCAGTATTTT.

The chain employs TRBV28 and TRBJ2-1, with D perhaps matching TRBD1 (6 bases). The V end lost 6 bases, the J end lost 0 bases, and 15 bases lay between the germline ends. From germline, CDR1 is MDHEN and CDR2 SYDVKM. The length of the CDR3 is 16 residues. The CDR3 region is CASRSHRDISYNEQFF. The CDR3, as DNA: TGTGCCAGCAGATCCCACCGGGACATCTCCTACAATGAGCAGTTCTTC.

This chain joins TRBV28 and TRBJ2-1, with D possibly matching TRBD2 (6 bases). The CDR3 is made up of 15 amino acids. The germline V and J ends were trimmed by 5 bases and 5 bases, with 16 bases remaining between them. From germline, CDR1 is MDHEN and CDR2 SYDVKM. This CDR3 reads CASSPPGLPDNEQFF. Written as DNA, the CDR3 is TGTGCCAGCAGTCCCCCGGGACTCCCCGACAATGAGCAGTTCTTC. The whole variable domain, remainder taken from reference TRBV28 and TRBJ2-1, is DVKVTQSSRYLVKRTGEKVFLECVQDMDHENMFWYRQDPGLGLRLIYFSYDVKMKEKGDIPEGYSVSREKKERFSLILESASTNQTSMYLCASSPPGLPDNEQFFGPGTRLTVL.

The genes are TRBV15 and TRBJ2-7; 7 bases agree with TRBD1. J was trimmed by 1 base and V by 3 bases; bases with no gene match: 3. The CDR3 has 14 amino acids. The germline V gene has CDR1 LNHNV and CDR2 YYDKDF (reference sequence). The CDR3 sequence is CATSSLRGSYEQYF. The CDR3 DNA sequence: TGTGCCACCAGCAGCCTCAGGGGGTCCTACGAGCAGTACTTC.

The chain carries TRBV25-1 and TRBJ1-2; 8 bases align to TRBD1. This CDR3 has 13 residues. The V and J ends lost 6 bases and 2 bases, in that order; junction bases with no gene match: 2. Germline lookup yields CDR1 MGHDK and CDR2 SYGVNS. The CDR3: CASRTGVNYGYTF. The CDR3 nucleotides are TGTGCCAGCAGGACAGGGGTCAACTATGGCTACACCTTC.

This sequence joins TRBV2 and TRBJ2-7; perhaps TRBD2 as D (6 bases). The V gene lost 6 bases and the J gene lost 6 bases, with 12 bases spanning the gap. This CDR3 is 12 amino acids long. The germline V gene encodes CDR1 SNHLY and CDR2 FYNNEI. The CDR3 region has the DNA TGTGCCAGCAGGGTCGCGGGGCTCGAGCAGTACTTC. It translates to CASRVAGLEQYF. Combining the CDR3 with reference TRBV2 and TRBJ2-7 gives the whole variable domain EPEVTQTPSHQVTQMGQEVILRCVPISNHLYFYWYRQILGQKVEFLVSFYNNEISEKSEIFDDQFSVERPDGSNFTLKIRSTKLEDSAMYFCASRVAGLEQYFGPGTRLTVT.

The rearrangement joins TRBV14 to TRBJ2-7; 10 positions agree with TRBD1. This CDR3 is 15 amino acids long. The trim removed 5 bases at V and 3 bases at J, leaving 7 bases unmatched. CDR1 and CDR2 (germline): SGHDN, FVKESK. The CDR3 coding sequence is TGTGCCAGCAGCAAGTCCCGGACAGGGGGCTACGAGCAGTACTTC. It specifies CASSKSRTGGYEQYF.

V and J are TRBV4-1 and TRBJ2-5; D is possibly TRBD1 (5 bases). Between the trimmed V and J ends, which lost 1 base and 5 bases, there was a span of 11 bases. The length of the CDR3 is 14 residues. The germline CDR1 and CDR2 sequences are MGHRA and YSYEKL. CDR3 DNA: TGCGCCAGCAGCCAAGTGCCAGGGAAGGAGACCCAGTACTTC. Protein: CASSQVPGKETQYF.

The chain carries TRBV7-6 and TRBJ1-4, with D possibly TRBD1 on 6 matching bases. Germline V CDR1 and CDR2: SGHVS, FNYEAQ. The CDR3 covers 16 residues. The V end was cut by 0 bases, the J end by 6 bases, with 14 bases between. The CDR3 here is CASSLAYRGADEKLFF. CDR3 DNA sequence: TGTGCCAGCAGCTTAGCGTATCGGGGGGCAGATGAAAAACTGTTTTTT.

The V and J genes are TRBV5-1 and TRBJ2-7, with 7 bases lining up with TRBD1. Germline trimming cut 4 bases from V and 2 bases from J; bases unmatched to any gene: 6. Germline-derived CDR1 and CDR2 are SGHRS and YFSETQ. The CDR3 sequence is 14 residues long. The CDR3 spells CASSLPGTAYEQYF. The CDR3 coding sequence is TGCGCCAGCAGCCTCCCGGGGACAGCCTACGAGCAGTACTTC.

V gene TRBV2 combines with J gene TRBJ2-1; TRBD1 matches at 7 bases. CDR1 and CDR2 (germline): SNHLY, FYNNEI. The CDR3 covers 14 residues. The junction had 8 bases not matched to a gene; V was cut back by 3 bases and J by 9 bases. The CDR3 spells CASSEAGTAGEQFF. Here the CDR3 DNA reads TGTGCCAGCAGTGAGGCCGGGACAGCCGGTGAGCAGTTCTTC.

The chain uses TRBV7-8 and TRBJ2-2; D possibly corresponds to TRBD2 (5 bases). Germline V gene lookup returns CDR1 SGHVS and CDR2 FQNEAQ. V was cut by 0 bases and J by 7 bases, with 15 bases left in between. CDR3 length: 16 residues. The CDR3 DNA sequence: TGTGCCAGCAGCTTAGCGATGGGCCTTCGGGGCGGGGAGCTGTTTTTT. Translating it yields CASSLAMGLRGGELFF.

The chain couples TRBV11-2 to TRBJ2-5; 11 nucleotides align to TRBD2. The CDR3 is made up of 14 amino acids. Looked up from germline, CDR1 is SGHAT and CDR2 is FQNNGV. The J segment lost 5 bases and the V segment lost 1 base, leaving 0 bases of the junction unmatched. Here the CDR3 reads CASSLGTSGETQYF. The CDR3 DNA reads as TGTGCCAGCAGCTTAGGGACTAGCGGGGAGACCCAGTACTTC.

The CDR3, as DNA: TGCATTTCCAGGGAGGGAGACTATGGCTACACCTTC. The encoded protein is CISREGDYGYTF. The chain links TRBV29-1 to TRBJ1-2; weak D call: TRBD1 (5 bases). The CDR3 is made up of 12 amino acids. CDR1 SQVTM and CDR2 ANQGSEA come from the germline V gene.

The chain couples TRBV21-1 to TRBJ2-4; no DNA check was done on the table's D call, TRBD2. TRBV21-1 has pseudogene status. The CDR3 contains 17 residues. CDR3 protein: CASRGLAGGVAKNIQYF. In DNA form, the CDR3 reads TGTGCCAGCAGGGGACTAGCGGGAGGAGTAGCCAAAAACATTCAGTACTTC.

This chain uses TRBV6-1 with TRBJ2-1; perhaps TRBD1 as D (6 bases). The CDR3 sequence is 16 residues long. Trimming cost V 1 base and J 5 bases, with 15 bases left between them. Germline V gene sequence: CDR1 MNHNS, CDR2 SASEGT. The CDR3 sequence is CASSEEAGVVNNEQFF. CDR3 nucleotide sequence: TGTGCCAGCAGTGAAGAAGCAGGGGTAGTCAACAATGAGCAGTTCTTC.